The 16 T cell receptor beta chains listed next were all sequenced from one sample in a study of identical twins. TCRdb ran MiXCR on the 5' RACE reads and lists one entry per CDR3 protein. The sample contains approximately 680,000 distinct CDR3 sequences, 7.1% of which appear only once. The same sample was also studied in work on yellow fever vaccine responses in identical twins.

Sequenced sample: PBMCs. All receptors derive from a woman aged 18-29 years in good health.

The V call is TRBV29-1, the J call TRBJ2-2; 7 bases match TRBD1. The length of the CDR3 is 13 residues. With V trimmed by 2 bases and J by 7 bases, 4 bases remained unmatched. Germline values: CDR1 SQVTM, CDR2 ANQGSEA. CDR3 nucleotides: TGCAGCGTTGAAAAGACAGGGTTCGGGGAGCTGTTTTTT. This encodes CSVEKTGFGELFF.

V usage is TRBV29-1 and J usage is TRBJ2-2; the D gene could be TRBD1 or TRBD2 (5 bases each). Deletions cut 4 bases from V and 6 bases from J, with 12 bases between. Germline V gene sequence: CDR1 SQVTM, CDR2 ANQGSEA. This CDR3 is 13 amino acids long. The CDR3 spells CSVGGQGAGELFF. DNA of the CDR3: TGCAGCGTTGGAGGGCAGGGTGCCGGGGAGCTGTTTTTT.

The rearrangement joins TRBV2 to TRBJ2-2; 12 bases align to TRBD1. This CDR3 comprises 15 residues. Germline CDR1 and CDR2: SNHLY and FYNNEI. The V and J ends lost 8 bases and 4 bases, in that order; junction bases with no gene match: 5. The CDR3 reads CASGGQGAPTGELFF. The CDR3 DNA follows: TGTGCCAGCGGGGGACAGGGGGCGCCCACCGGGGAGCTGTTTTTT.

The sample holds many counts of this clonotype. This chain joins TRBV28 and TRBJ2-4; TRBD1 matches 9 bases. CDR1 and CDR2 from the germline V gene are MDHEN and SYDVKM. V lost 5 bases, J lost 4 bases, and 6 bases stayed unmatched. The CDR3 runs 15 residues. The CDR3 sequence is CASSNTGGLKNIQYF. CDR3 DNA: TGTGCCAGCAGTAACACAGGGGGCCTTAAAAACATTCAGTACTTC.

Only a few counts were recorded for this clonotype. The chain couples TRBV3-1 to TRBJ1-6; D ambiguous. Germline CDR1 reads LGHDT; CDR2 reads YNNKEL (reference sequence). V lost 0 bases, J lost 9 bases, and 15 bases lay in between. CDR3 length equals 16 residues. CDR3 in DNA: TGTGCCAGCAGCCAAGACTGGGTAGAACCGTCTTCACCCCTCCACTTT. Protein: CASSQDWVEPSSPLHF.

This clonotype showed up many times. The V gene is TRBV11-2, the J gene TRBJ2-1; no clear D. There are 13 residues in the CDR3. V lost 3 bases to trimming and J lost 8 bases, with 11 bases between them. Per germline, CDR1 SGHAT and CDR2 FQNNGV. CDR3 protein: CASSFSPQDEQFF. CDR3 DNA: TGTGCCAGCAGCTTTTCGCCGCAAGATGAGCAGTTCTTC.

A few counts support this clonotype. V is TRBV25-1 and J is TRBJ1-3, with D tentatively TRBD1 (6 bases). CDR1 is MGHDK and CDR2 is SYGVNS in the germline V gene. The CDR3 is made up of 15 amino acids. V gave up 4 bases and J gave up 2 bases, with 12 bases separating them. The CDR3 loop is CASSATGWAGNTIYF. The CDR3 DNA reads TGTGCCAGCAGTGCAACAGGGTGGGCTGGAAACACCATATATTTT.

The J gene is TRBJ2-2, the V gene TRBV12-5; D is possibly TRBD1 (5 bases). The ends were cut back, 3 bases at V and 6 bases at J, with 11 bases in the middle. The CDR3 consists of 14 residues. CDR1 is LGHNT and CDR2 is FRNRAP in the germline V gene. Here the CDR3 DNA reads TGTGCTAGTGGTTTCCAGGGTCTTTCCGGGGAGCTGTTTTTT. It yields the protein CASGFQGLSGELFF.

This clonotype appeared many times. V gene TRBV4-1 combines with J gene TRBJ2-1; maybe TRBD1 (6 bases). There are 16 residues in the CDR3. V dropped 0 bases and J dropped 5 bases, with 14 bases sitting between them. Germline V gives CDR1 MGHRA, CDR2 YSYEKL. The CDR3 DNA follows: TGCGCCAGCAGCCAAGATCCTGGACAGCCTAACAATGAGCAGTTCTTC. Translation gives CASSQDPGQPNNEQFF.

This clonotype was seen at least ten times. The chain combines TRBV4-1 with TRBJ1-2; weak D call: TRBD1 (6 bases). V gave up 3 bases and J gave up 4 bases, with 18 bases separating them. CDR1 MGHRA and CDR2 YSYEKL come from the germline V gene. There are 16 residues in the CDR3. This CDR3 reads CASSHRGVRFGYGYTF. CDR3 nucleotides: TGCGCCAGCAGCCATAGGGGGGTGCGCTTCGGCTATGGCTACACCTTC.

This clonotype has more than one count but fewer than ten. This chain joins TRBV7-9 and TRBJ1-1; unclear D gene. The CDR3 sequence is 14 residues long. Germline-derived CDR1 and CDR2 are SEHNR and FQNEAQ (reference sequence). The germline V and J ends were trimmed by 0 bases and 8 bases, with 13 bases remaining between them. CDR3 protein: CASSLAQALDEAFF. For the CDR3, the DNA is TGTGCCAGCAGCTTAGCCCAGGCCCTCGACGAAGCTTTCTTT.

The chain uses TRBV27 and TRBJ1-1, with 8 bases lining up with TRBD1. CDR1 MNHEY and CDR2 SMNVEV come from the germline V gene (reference sequence). The CDR3 has 15 residues. The junction had 8 bases not matched to a gene; V was cut back by 3 bases and J by 5 bases. In DNA, the CDR3 is TGTGCCAGCAGTTTGTCCACAGGGGGATGGACTGAAGCTTTCTTT. Amino acid sequence: CASSLSTGGWTEAFF.

The gene calls are TRBV15 and TRBJ2-1; 13 bases map to TRBD2. This CDR3 contains 15 residues. Trimming at V came to 6 bases and at J to 2 bases, leaving 1 base not matched to a gene. Per germline, CDR1 LNHNV and CDR2 YYDKDF (reference sequence). This chain's CDR3 is CATRGLAGTYNEQFF. CDR3 nucleotide sequence: TGTGCCACCAGGGGACTAGCGGGGACCTACAATGAGCAGTTCTTC.

This clonotype was recorded many times. The chain recombines TRBV12-3 or TRBV12-4 with TRBJ1-2, with D perhaps TRBD1 (5 bases). The CDR3 consists of 12 residues. V was trimmed by 8 bases and J by 12 bases, leaving 19 bases between them. The CDR3 here is CASVRDSGVHTF. CDR3 sequence (DNA): TGTGCCAGCGTACGGGACTCCGGGGTCCACACCTTC.

Ten or more counts support this clonotype. V usage is TRBV27 and J usage is TRBJ2-7; D unclear. Germline CDR1 is MNHEY and CDR2 is SMNVEV (reference sequence). This CDR3 is built from 14 residues. V was cut by 2 bases and J by 2 bases, with 10 bases left in between. CDR3 loop: CASSLRNRAYEQYV. CDR3 DNA: TGTGCCAGCAGTTTACGCAACAGAGCCTACGAGCAGTACGTC.

In this sample, this clonotype turned up many times. V gene TRBV7-8 combines with J gene TRBJ1-1; D gene unclear. V was trimmed by 0 bases and J by 2 bases, leaving 19 bases between them. The CDR3 is 18 amino acids. CDR1 and CDR2 from the germline V gene are SGHVS and FQNEAQ. CDR3 sequence: CASSLARQAKSKNTEAFF. CDR3 bases: TGTGCCAGCAGCTTAGCGCGGCAGGCGAAATCTAAAAACACTGAAGCTTTCTTT.